This is a list of T cell receptor beta chains from one sample in a study of blood T cells in healthy people across ages. TCRdb ran MiXCR on the 5' RACE reads and lists one entry per CDR3 protein. The table shows under 700,000 distinct CDR3 sequences, with 20% to 30% occurring only once. The same data also went into a second study, on T cells of mothers and their children.

Sequencing was performed on blood. Every receptor here comes from a boy aged 10-17 years in good health. CDR3s include the opening cysteine and the closing phenylalanine or tryptophan. D genes are given only for firm matches. Size tells how often a clone was seen (once, few, many) or the class of an expanded clone, and some rows leave it out.

. | TRBJ1-5 | . | TRBV28 | CASNFPSQVQLDQPQHF
TRBD2 | . | few | TRBV7-8 | CASSPPPLAGVNEQYF
TRBD2 | TRBJ2-3 | few | TRBV11-1 | CASSFPRGGVNTDTQYF
. | TRBJ1-4 | once | TRBV18 | CASSPRQGEKLFF
TRBD2 | TRBJ2-1 | few | TRBV12-3/TRBV12-4 | CASSRLAGYNYNEQFF
. | TRBJ1-1 | few | TRBV7-3 | CASSSYRGESTEAFF
. | TRBJ1-1 | many | TRBV29-1 | CSVLGPGKTEAFF
. | TRBJ1-3 | . | TRBV7-8 | CASSIKEGVRSGNTIYF
. | TRBJ2-3 | . | TRBV3-1 | CASSPLLGGTQYF
TRBD2 | TRBJ2-4 | . | TRBV27 | CASSPLRAAGVGDIQYF
TRBD1 | TRBJ1-2 | . | TRBV2 | CASRETGSTYGYTF
TRBD1 | TRBJ1-4 | few | TRBV9 | CASSAGGRDRGEKLFF
. | TRBJ1-2 | few | TRBV5-1 | CASSTDTGVYGYTF
. | TRBJ1-2 | few | TRBV28 | CASSLFYGYTF
. | TRBJ1-4 | . | TRBV20-1 | CSALGTYEKLFF
. | TRBJ1-1 | few | TRBV2 | CASSEDTGLMNTEAFF
TRBD2 | TRBJ2-1 | . | TRBV29-1 | CSAPGVSGSALNEQFF
. | . | . | TRBV6-2/TRBV6-3 | CASSYSGGALYEQYF
. | TRBJ2-3 | few | TRBV4-1 | CASSQDVAADTQYF
. | TRBJ2-5 | . | TRBV20-1 | CSVAGFGYQETQYF
TRBD2 | TRBJ2-1 | . | TRBV4-2 | CASSQDQGLGYNEQFF
. | TRBJ2-1 | . | TRBV6-6 | CASSTLGGGANERFF
TRBD1 | TRBJ2-1 | few | TRBV10-3 | CAISESTGVPSNEQFF
TRBD1 | TRBJ1-6 | . | TRBV20-1 | CSARDARDSSSPLHF
. | TRBJ1-3 | few | TRBV4-3 | CASSPRDVGNTIYF
. | TRBJ2-5 | many | TRBV7-6 | CASSPPSLETQYF
. | TRBJ2-7 | few | TRBV4-1 | CASSQDRAESSYEQYF
. | TRBJ1-2 | many | TRBV14 | CASSPLGGGTLPGLTF
. | TRBJ2-5 | . | TRBV20-1 | CSAGNFRQVGETQYF
TRBD2 | TRBJ2-7 | . | TRBV7-9 | CASSFGLAGTYEQYF
. | TRBJ2-5 | few | TRBV28 | CASSPRGRDRETQYF
. | TRBJ2-7 | many | TRBV6-1 | CASGRGSEQYF
TRBD1 | TRBJ2-7 | . | TRBV27 | CASTGTGALRGYEQYF
TRBD2 | TRBJ2-1 | . | TRBV14 | CASSRPGLAGGNEQFF
. | TRBJ1-3 | few | TRBV4-1 | CASSQVVFGGNTIYF
. | TRBJ2-5 | . | TRBV7-2 | CASSAVGGVETQYF
. | TRBJ2-5 | few | TRBV5-6 | CASSRWDQETQYF
TRBD1 | TRBJ1-1 | few | TRBV6-2/TRBV6-3 | CASSYRPTGGEEAFF
TRBD2 | TRBJ2-1 | . | TRBV29-1 | CSARLAGAPAQFF
. | TRBJ2-6 | . | TRBV9 | CASRGGGANVLTF
. | TRBJ2-6 | many | TRBV3-1 | CASSQVSSSLFSGANVLTF
. | TRBJ2-7 | many | TRBV7-2 | CASSLAPGPGEQYF
. | TRBJ2-3 | few | TRBV6-2/TRBV6-3 | CASSYSSTLAGFSDTQYF
. | . | . | TRBV4-3 | CASSQDRFADSYYEQYF
. | TRBJ1-2 | few | TRBV28 | CASFEGKKSYGYTF
TRBD1 | TRBJ2-3 | few | TRBV29-1 | CSVGSEQGSTDTQYF
. | TRBJ2-5 | . | TRBV29-1 | CSVGSMETQYF
TRBD2 | . | . | TRBV4-3 | CASGQTPMGLAGTYNEQFF
. | TRBJ1-6 | . | TRBV9 | CASSSRQANSPLHF
TRBD1 | TRBJ1-2 | . | TRBV5-1 | CASSVPQGAQLPNYGYTF
TRBD2 | TRBJ2-6 | . | TRBV20-1 | CSAIGTSGDLSGANVLTF